This T cell receptor (beta chain) appears in the sequencing data of a study of T cell responses to AZD1222 COVID-19 vaccine (dated by TCRdb to the early 2020s). Some background on the complete study: Because spike-specific TCR depth and breadth did not differ between the two schedules, AZD1222 recipients who got a second dose at roughly 4 weeks were pooled with those who got a second dose at roughly 12 weeks. TCR sequencing was performed for 230 to 250 trial participants, of whom around 200 were given two doses of AZD1222 and approximately 25 were given two doses of MenACWY control vaccine. Trial participants were enrolled by age into subgroups of 18-55, 56-69 and 70-plus years, and around 150, 29 and 61 TCR-sequenced participants, respectively, were included in these subgroups. What the study reported, not specific to this receptor: Reportedly, almost half of the unique spike-specific TCRs recognized epitopes lying outside the regions that are mutated in the B.1.351 and B.1.1.7 variants. Spike-specific TCR breadth and depth rose significantly after two AZD1222 doses compared with day 0 and with MenACWY recipients. The vaccine-associated CD4 TCRs covered the entire spike protein, and the dominant responses fell in regions 160-218 and 743-854. The 56-69-year group was small, and its depth increase did not reach significance, likely because of low power. Because no samples from the day 14 peak response were available, repertoires could be characterized only after the peak T cell response. Only a handful of AZD1222 recipients were SARS-CoV-2 seropositive at baseline, limiting conclusions about previously exposed vaccinees. Participants were mostly white British, with more females than males. The authors suggested clonal diversity may have been underestimated.

Based on the germline V gene, the CDR1 and CDR2 sequences are SGHAT and FQNNGV. Spanning cysteine to phenylalanine, the CDR3 consists of 15 amino acids. Just the 45-base CDR3 DNA is kept, in frame starting at base 1. V loses 5 bases of germline sequence and J loses 5 bases, and the interval between the two ends is 16 bases. Comment on this clone: The antigen it recognizes is unknown. Qualities for individual bases were not recorded, and no much larger clone is one base off.

Per the publication, the time point label means: baseline before first vaccination. Samples from vaccinated people were obtained from the UK trials COV001 and COV002, which included a single-blind randomized controlled phase 2/3 trial of AZD1222 (ChAdOx1 nCoV-19) in healthy adults. For TCRbeta chain sequencing, PBMC samples from trial participants were taken at day 0 and at day 28 after the second dose. The CDR3 regions of human TCRbeta chains were analyzed by immunosequencing. The source study handled its data this way. TCRs in the repertoires were compared against a reference library of SARS-CoV-2-specific TCRs that had been generated with the MIRA antigen-specificity platform. Breadth was defined as the fraction of unique TCRs that were SARS-CoV-2-associated. Depth was defined as the fraction of total T cells that were SARS-CoV-2-associated. Each spike-specific TCR was assigned to its reactive spike region and to a CD4 or CD8 class using the MIRA data. Log10-transformed breadth and depth values were compared by one-way ANOVA with Sidak's multiple comparisons tests. As stored in TCRdb, this immuneACCESS dataset retains in-frame rearrangements with V and J assigned. A fraction of the clones does not appear; measured against another copy, unresolved V genes explain less than half of the discrepancy, and the remainder lacks a known reason. Clone size and the V and J calls come from that table; the DNA yielded D and trimming. Counted in this sample were fewer than 150,000 clones; about 88% of them appeared once. The ten biggest clones cover 4% to 5% of the sample.

Sequenced here: peripheral blood, sampled on day 0 of AZD1222 vaccination. The rearranged segments are TRBV11-2 and TRBJ2-1, and the D gene may be TRBD2, 6 bases matching. The TCR originated in an adult in good health. In nucleotides, the sequence is TGTGCCAGCAGCCAACCCCGGACTAACCACAATGAGCAGTTCTTC. Translated, it reads CASSQPRTNHNEQFF.